These 6 T cell receptor beta chains were all obtained from the same sample, sequenced in a study of identical twins. TCRdb ran MiXCR on the 5' RACE reads and lists one entry per CDR3 protein. The sample lists 450,000 or so distinct CDR3 sequences, approximately 18% seen once, with around 10% in the top ten. Sequences were obtained from naive T cells sorted from blood. The source is a middle-aged man in good health.

This clonotype was recorded many times. The chain combines TRBV10-3 with TRBJ1-5; D uncertain. Germline assignment: CDR1 ENHRY and CDR2 SYGVKD. This CDR3 spans 13 amino acids. The V gene lost 5 bases and the J gene lost 4 bases, with 9 bases spanning the gap. Here the CDR3 reads CAISSETNQPQHF. In DNA, the CDR3 is TGTGCCATCAGTAGTGAAACGAATCAGCCCCAGCATTTT.

The chain recombines TRBV6-2 or TRBV6-3 with TRBJ1-1; TRBD1 might be the D (5 bases). This CDR3 spans 15 amino acids. V was clipped by 0 bases and J by 3 bases, with 11 bases between them. Germline V CDR1 and CDR2: MNHEY, SVGEGT. The CDR3 is CASSYSRQPHTEAFF. CDR3 DNA sequence: TGTGCCAGCAGTTACTCGCGACAGCCCCACACTGAAGCTTTCTTT.

The V gene is TRBV19, the J gene TRBJ2-1; D gene unclear. CDR1 is LNHDA and CDR2 is SQIVND in the germline V gene (reference sequence). Trimming left V 4 bases short and J 6 bases short, with 10 bases between. This CDR3 is built from 13 residues. The CDR3: CASSTLSTNEQFF. The CDR3 DNA reads as TGTGCCAGTAGTACCCTGAGCACCAATGAGCAGTTCTTC. Full variable domain (rest looked up from reference TRBV19 and TRBJ2-1): DGGITQSPKYLFRKEGQNVTLSCEQNLNHDAMYWYRQDPGQGLRLIYYSQIVNDFQKGDIAEGYSVSREKKESFPLTVTSAQKNPTAFYLCASSTLSTNEQFFGPGTRLTVL.

This clonotype was seen ten or more times. The chain recombines TRBV20-1 with TRBJ1-6; 7 bases align to TRBD1. With V trimmed by 0 bases and J by 2 bases, 4 bases remained unmatched. Germline CDR1 is DFQATT and CDR2 is SNEGSKA (reference sequence). CDR3 size: 16 residues. CDR3 amino acids: CSARDDRVTYNSPLHF. The DNA for the CDR3 is TGCAGTGCTAGAGATGACAGGGTTACCTATAATTCACCCCTCCACTTT.

This clonotype was seen ten or more times. The chain links TRBV5-1 to TRBJ2-2; perhaps TRBD2 as D (6 bases). Germline CDR1 and CDR2: SGHRS and YFSETQ. The CDR3 is 14 amino acids. V was cut by 4 bases and J by 5 bases, with 12 bases left in between. The CDR3 DNA reads as TGCGCCAGCAGCCTTAATCTAGCGACCGGGGAGCTGTTTTTT. Translated: CASSLNLATGELFF.

This clonotype was observed a handful of times. This chain uses TRBV10-3 with TRBJ2-1, with 9 bases aligning to TRBD2. V shed 4 bases, J shed 8 bases, and the junction held 9 bases outside the gene matches. Germline loops: CDR1 ENHRY, CDR2 SYGVKD. This CDR3 comprises 15 residues. The CDR3 here is CAISGRGGAGDEQFF. For the CDR3, the DNA is TGTGCCATCAGTGGACGCGGGGGGGCCGGAGATGAGCAGTTCTTC.